Below, 32 T cell receptor beta chains from the same sample are listed, as sequenced in a study of shared clonotypes between healthy human individuals. TCRdb's table, derived via immunoSEQ multiplex PCR, lists solely in-frame clones and lacks some. The sample gives around 530,000 clones, just over 75% of which show up once; approximately 12% is in the top ten. The sample taken for sequencing was PBMCs. These receptors were obtained from a woman aged 35 to 49 in good health. Some clones in this sample may be carry-over from other donors' samples.

The genes are TRBV6-1 and TRBJ2-2; 9 nucleotides line up with TRBD1. The V segment lost 6 bases and the J segment 2 bases; nucleotides outside the gene matches: 4. This CDR3 contains 15 residues. Germline lookup yields CDR1 MNHNS and CDR2 SASEGT. The CDR3 sequence: CASSRDRVNTGELFF. The CDR3 DNA sequence: TGTGCCAGCAGCCGGGACAGGGTTAACACCGGGGAGCTGTTTTTT.

On this clone itself: The likely explanation is a read error, given a far larger clone one base away. This sample includes further DNA sequences coding for the same CDR3. This chain connects TRBV14 to TRBJ2-2; D remains unclear. V lost 3 bases, J lost 4 bases, and 9 bases lay in between. The CDR3 is 14 amino acids. Looked up from germline, CDR1 is SGHDN and CDR2 is FVKESK. CDR3 nucleotides: TGTGCCAGCAGCCAGGTGTGGAGCACCGGGGAGCTGTTTTTT. As protein: CASSQVWSTGELFF.

V and J are TRBV29-1 and TRBJ1-1; D ambiguous. The germline gives CDR1 SQVTM, CDR2 ANQGSEA. V was clipped by 7 bases and J by 0 bases, with 3 bases between them. This CDR3 contains 10 residues. The chain's CDR3 is CSAMNTEAFF. In nucleotides, the CDR3 is TGCAGCGCGATGAACACTGAAGCTTTCTTT.

The V and J genes are TRBV29-1 and TRBJ2-7, with 11 positions matching TRBD2. The germline V gene encodes CDR1 SQVTM and CDR2 ANQGSEA. The CDR3 consists of 14 residues. Trimming removed 7 bases from V and 0 bases from J; junction bases left unmatched: 5. CDR3 sequence (DNA): TGCAGCGCCGGGACTAGCGGAGTCTCCTACGAGCAGTACTTC. Protein sequence: CSAGTSGVSYEQYF.

The chain is built from TRBV10-3 and TRBJ2-1; 7 nucleotides align to TRBD2. Germline V lookup: CDR1 ENHRY, CDR2 SYGVKD. This CDR3 region has 13 residues. V gave up 8 bases and J gave up 7 bases; unmatched junction bases: 8. Written as DNA, the CDR3 is TGTGCCATCCAGGACCTGGGGGGGAATGAGCAGTTCTTC. Residues: CAIQDLGGNEQFF.

In its sample, this clone was seen once. In DNA form, the CDR3 reads TGCAGTGCTAGACCGATCTATGGCTACACCTTC. Translating it yields CSARPIYGYTF. The rearrangement links TRBV20-1 to TRBJ1-2, with D hard to call. The CDR3 is 11 amino acids. Germline V gene data show CDR1 as DFQATT and CDR2 as SNEGSKA (reference sequence). Trimming stripped 2 bases from V and 4 bases from J, with 5 bases between.

The J gene is TRBJ1-1, the V gene TRBV19; weak D call: TRBD1 (5 bases). Per germline, CDR1 LNHDA and CDR2 SQIVND (reference sequence). This CDR3 region has 14 residues. V dropped 4 bases and J dropped 1 base, with 10 bases sitting between them. The CDR3 sequence is CASSSRGWNTEAFF. In DNA, the CDR3 is TGTGCCAGTAGTAGCCGGGGCTGGAACACTGAAGCTTTCTTT.

Points on this clone: Other DNA sequences in this specimen translate into the identical CDR3. The V and J genes are TRBV5-1 and TRBJ2-5; TRBD2 matches at 10 bases. After removal of 3 bases from V and 5 bases from J, the junction contained 4 bases not matched to a gene. Germline assignment: CDR1 SGHRS and CDR2 YFSETQ. The CDR3 is 14 residues long. Written as DNA, the CDR3 is TGCGCCAGCAGCTCTCTAGCGGGAGTTGAGACCCAGTACTTC. This translates into CASSSLAGVETQYF.

CDR3 in amino acids: CASSQGGTGSYGYTF. The DNA of the CDR3 is TGTGCCAGCAGCCAAGGAGGCACAGGAAGCTATGGCTACACCTTC. The chain couples TRBV14 to TRBJ1-2, with D tentatively TRBD1 (5 bases). Deletions cut 1 base from V and 4 bases from J, with 13 bases between. Germline assignment: CDR1 SGHDN and CDR2 FVKESK. The CDR3 has 15 residues. The whole variable domain, remainder taken from reference TRBV14 and TRBJ1-2, is EAGVTQFPSHSVIEKGQTVTLRCDPISGHDNLYWYRRVMGKEIKFLLHFVKESKQDESGMPNNRFLAERTGGTYSTLKVQPAELEDSGVYFCASSQGGTGSYGYTFGSGTRLTVV.

The chain couples TRBV7-3 to TRBJ2-5; TRBD2 matches 14 bases. CDR1 is SGHTA and CDR2 is FQGTGA in the germline V gene. Unmatched junction bases numbered 6, after V lost 2 bases and J lost 4 bases. The CDR3 loop spans 17 amino acids. The CDR3 reads CASSLAGGTSGRETQYF. The CDR3, as DNA: TGTGCCAGCAGCTTAGCTGGGGGGACTAGCGGGAGAGAGACCCAGTACTTC.

V gene TRBV5-4 combines with J gene TRBJ2-7; no clear D. Per the germline V gene, CDR1 is SGHNT and CDR2 is YYREEE (reference sequence). The CDR3 has 14 amino acids. V lost 0 bases and J lost 5, with 12 bases in between. The chain's CDR3 is CASSLGGRLDEQYF. CDR3 coding DNA: TGTGCCAGCAGCTTGGGAGGCCGGCTAGACGAGCAGTACTTC.

The V and J genes are TRBV5-4 and TRBJ2-5; TRBD2 agrees at 7 bases. The V and J ends lost 1 base and 4 bases, in that order; junction bases with no gene match: 7. Germline V gene sequence: CDR1 SGHNT, CDR2 YYREEE (reference sequence). The CDR3 length is 15 residues. The DNA for the CDR3 is TGTGCCAGCAGCTTGATCGGGTCGGGGGGAGAGACCCAGTACTTC. As protein: CASSLIGSGGETQYF.

V and J are TRBV2 and TRBJ2-7; 14 nucleotides match TRBD2. The V segment lost 0 bases and the J segment 5 bases; nucleotides outside the gene matches: 0. CDR1 SNHLY and CDR2 FYNNEI come from the germline V gene. CDR3 length: 15 amino acids. The chain's CDR3 is CASSEAGLAGDEQYF. CDR3 nucleotides: TGTGCCAGCAGTGAAGCGGGACTAGCGGGAGACGAGCAGTACTTC.

Note on this clone: This probably arose from a read error, given a far larger clone one base away. The J gene is TRBJ1-1, the V gene TRBV11-3, with D uncertain. Germline V CDR1 and CDR2: SGHNT, YENEEA. The CDR3 consists of 13 residues. V was clipped by 0 bases and J by 0 bases, with 2 bases between them. CDR3 in amino acids: CASSLELNTEAFF. Written as DNA, the CDR3 is TGTGCCAGCAGCTTAGAGTTGAACACTGAAGCTTTCTTT.

The J gene is TRBJ1-2, the V gene TRBV5-6, with D perhaps matching TRBD1 (5 bases). V was clipped by 5 bases and J by 4 bases, with 9 bases between them. Per the germline V gene, CDR1 is SGHDT and CDR2 is YYEEEE. This CDR3 comprises 12 residues. The CDR3: CASRGGIYGYTF. The CDR3 DNA reads TGTGCCAGCAGGGGGGGAATCTATGGCTACACCTTC.

The rearrangement uses TRBV29-1 and TRBJ2-7; D gene unclear. In germline, CDR1 is SQVTM, CDR2 ANQGSEA. The CDR3 totals 13 residues. Trimming cost V 7 bases and J 0 bases, with 13 bases left between them. The CDR3 spells CSAADLSSYEQYF. The CDR3 DNA is TGCAGCGCCGCAGACCTATCCTCCTACGAGCAGTACTTC.

The V and J genes are TRBV4-1 and TRBJ2-3; TRBD2 agrees at 12 bases. Losses at the gene ends were 0 bases for V and 10 bases for J; bases not matched to a gene: 5. CDR3 length: 15 residues. In germline, CDR1 is MGHRA, CDR2 YSYEKL. The CDR3 region has the DNA TGCGCCAGCAGCCAAGATCGACTAGCGGGAGCCCCGCAGTATTTT. Translating it yields CASSQDRLAGAPQYF.

Only a few counts were recorded for this clone. This chain links TRBV2 with TRBJ2-3; the D gene is possibly TRBD1 (6 bases). V lost 5 bases and J 3 bases, leaving 12 bases between the germline ends. This CDR3 spans 14 amino acids. Germline CDR1 reads SNHLY; CDR2 reads FYNNEI. The CDR3: CASSQQGGTDTQYF. The CDR3 region has the DNA TGTGCCAGCAGTCAACAGGGTGGAACAGATACGCAGTATTTT.

V usage is TRBV28 and J usage is TRBJ2-3; the D is unclear. V was clipped by 6 bases and J by 6 bases, with 7 bases between them. This CDR3 contains 11 residues. From germline, CDR1 is MDHEN and CDR2 SYDVKM. CDR3 DNA: TGTGCCAGCAGCCTGGGGGATACGCAGTATTTT. As protein: CASSLGDTQYF. The complete variable domain, with remaining parts taken from reference TRBV28 and TRBJ2-3, reads DVKVTQSSRYLVKRTGEKVFLECVQDMDHENMFWYRQDPGLGLRLIYFSYDVKMKEKGDIPEGYSVSREKKERFSLILESASTNQTSMYLCASSLGDTQYFGPGTRLTVL.

Note on this clone: One base away lies a much larger clone, so this may be a sequencing read error. This chain uses TRBV7-9 with TRBJ1-1; no definite D call. V was clipped by 5 bases and J by 2 bases, with 3 bases between them. Per germline, CDR1 SEHNR and CDR2 FQNEAQ (reference sequence). The CDR3 loop spans 11 amino acids. The CDR3 nucleotides are TGTGCCAGCAGCGATAACACTGAAGCTTTCTTT. It is translated as CASSDNTEAFF.

This clone appeared a few times. This sequence joins TRBV30 and TRBJ2-3; TRBD1 aligns across 8 bases. The CDR3 consists of 14 residues. V shed 8 bases, J shed 4 bases, and the junction held 11 bases outside the gene matches. Germline V gene data show CDR1 as GTSNPN and CDR2 as SVGIG (reference sequence). The CDR3, as DNA: TGTGCCCTGAACATACAGGGGGTGGCAGATACGCAGTATTTT. It encodes CALNIQGVADTQYF.

This clone appeared a single time. CDR3 in DNA: TGTGCCAGCTCACCAGGGACAACCGAAAAACTGTTTTTT. Translation: CASSPGTTEKLFF. The rearrangement uses TRBV18 and TRBJ1-4, with a possible D match to TRBD1 (6 bases). Trimming took 2 bases from V and 8 from J, leaving 9 bases between them. CDR3 length: 13 residues. Germline CDR1 and CDR2: KGHSH and LQKENI.

The chain recombines TRBV28 with TRBJ2-2; 8 bases line up with TRBD2. Trimming cost V 6 bases and J 0 bases; bases outside gene matches: 3. The CDR3 runs 15 residues. Germline CDR1 is MDHEN and CDR2 is SYDVKM. Written as DNA, the CDR3 is TGTGCCAGCAGGGGCGGGAGGTCGAACACCGGGGAGCTGTTTTTT. Translating it yields CASRGGRSNTGELFF.

This clone has ten or more counts. The chain couples TRBV7-2 to TRBJ2-5; D unclear. CDR3 size: 11 residues. From germline, CDR1 is SGHTA and CDR2 FQGNSA. Trimming took off 4 bases at V and 5 bases at J, with 5 bases between the two ends. The CDR3 protein is CASSYAETQYF. The DNA for the CDR3 is TGTGCCAGCAGCTACGCGGAGACCCAGTACTTC. The variable domain in full, with the rest retrieved from reference TRBV7-2 and TRBJ2-5, is GAGVSQSPSNKVTEKGKDVELRCDPISGHTALYWYRQSLGQGLEFLIYFQGNSAPDKSGLPSDRFSAERTGGSVSTLTIQRTQQEDSAVYLCASSYAETQYFGPGTRLLVL.

The V gene is TRBV19, the J gene TRBJ2-1, with 10 bases identical to TRBD1. The CDR3 covers 17 residues. The germline CDR1 and CDR2 sequences are LNHDA and SQIVND (reference sequence). Trimming took 8 bases from V and 0 from J; bases not matched to a gene: 10. As DNA, the CDR3 is TGTGCCAGTCAACCCGGACAGGGGGTCATCTCCTACAATGAGCAGTTCTTC. Its translation: CASQPGQGVISYNEQFF. Complete variable domain (other parts from reference TRBV19 and TRBJ2-1): DGGITQSPKYLFRKEGQNVTLSCEQNLNHDAMYWYRQDPGQGLRLIYYSQIVNDFQKGDIAEGYSVSREKKESFPLTVTSAQKNPTAFYLCASQPGQGVISYNEQFFGPGTRLTVL.

Comment on this clone: A much larger clone differs by one base, so this may be a read error. The sample contains more than one DNA sequence encoding this CDR3. The chain links TRBV11-2 to TRBJ2-1, with D unresolved. In germline, CDR1 is SGHAT, CDR2 FQNNGV. V dropped 1 base and J dropped 4 bases, with 5 bases sitting between them. This CDR3 comprises 13 residues. CDR3 nucleotide sequence: TGTGCCAGCAGCTTAGGACGGTACAATGAGCAGTTCTTC. This translates into CASSLGRYNEQFF.

The gene calls are TRBV28 and TRBJ1-2; TRBD1 matches at 11 bases. V gave up 7 bases and J gave up 4 bases; unmatched junction bases: 14. CDR3 length: 17 amino acids. Germline CDR1 reads MDHEN; CDR2 reads SYDVKM. The CDR3 DNA reads TGTGCCAGCACCCTTACTGGGGGGACAGGGGGGTTCTATGGCTACACCTTC. Residues: CASTLTGGTGGFYGYTF.

This rearrangement joins TRBV4-1 to TRBJ1-1, with D maybe TRBD1 (6 bases). The CDR3 spans 12 residues. CDR1 MGHRA and CDR2 YSYEKL come from the germline V gene. V lost 4 bases and J lost 8, with 11 bases in between. CDR3 DNA sequence: TGCGCCAGCAGCCGAGCCGACAGGGAAGCTTTCTTT. Protein: CASSRADREAFF.

The sample holds a few counts of this clone. The chain uses TRBV9 and TRBJ2-1; a possible D gene is TRBD2 (6 bases). The V and J ends lost 7 bases and 4 bases respectively, with 12 bases between them. This CDR3 region has 13 residues. The germline V gene has CDR1 SGDLS and CDR2 YYNGEE. CDR3 in DNA: TGTGCCAGCTCCGGGAGCGGGTACAATGAGCAGTTCTTC. Translation: CASSGSGYNEQFF. Looking up the rest from reference TRBV9 and TRBJ2-1 gives the full variable domain: DSGVTQTPKHLITATGQRVTLRCSPRSGDLSVYWYQQSLDQGLQFLIQYYNGEERAKGNILERFSAQQFPDLHSELNLSSLELGDSALYFCASSGSGYNEQFFGPGTRLTVL.

CDR3 amino acids: CATSRMALTSGRSDTQYF. CDR3 DNA sequence: TGTGCCACCAGCAGGATGGCGCTGACTAGCGGGAGATCAGATACGCAGTATTTT. V usage is TRBV15 and J usage is TRBJ2-3, with TRBD2 matching 12 bases. Germline lookup yields CDR1 LNHNV and CDR2 YYDKDF (reference sequence). V was pared by 3 bases and J by 4 bases, with 11 bases of the junction left unmatched. The CDR3 is 18 residues long. The variable domain in full, completed from reference TRBV15 and TRBJ2-3, reads DAMVIQNPRYQVTQFGKPVTLSCSQTLNHNVMYWYQQKSSQAPKLLFHYYDKDFNNEADTPDNFQSRRPNTSFCFLDIRSPGLGDTAMYLCATSRMALTSGRSDTQYFGPGTRLTVL.

Remarks on this clone: Other DNA sequences of this sample code for an identical CDR3. The chain recombines TRBV5-4 with TRBJ2-2, with D unclear. CDR3 size: 14 residues. Trimming took off 0 bases at V and 3 bases at J, with 6 bases between the two ends. Germline CDR1 reads SGHNT; CDR2 reads YYREEE (reference sequence). The DNA of the CDR3 is TGTGCCAGCAGCTTGGACAGTTACACCGGGGAGCTGTTTTTT. It encodes CASSLDSYTGELFF.

This sequence joins TRBV7-2 and TRBJ2-1, with a possible D match to TRBD2 (6 bases). V lost 5 bases, J lost 5 bases, and 16 bases lay in between. The germline gives CDR1 SGHTA, CDR2 FQGNSA. The CDR3 sequence is 15 residues long. The CDR3 spells CASSTSGLTHNEQFF. The CDR3 bases are TGTGCCAGCAGCACCTCGGGACTCACACACAATGAGCAGTTCTTC.